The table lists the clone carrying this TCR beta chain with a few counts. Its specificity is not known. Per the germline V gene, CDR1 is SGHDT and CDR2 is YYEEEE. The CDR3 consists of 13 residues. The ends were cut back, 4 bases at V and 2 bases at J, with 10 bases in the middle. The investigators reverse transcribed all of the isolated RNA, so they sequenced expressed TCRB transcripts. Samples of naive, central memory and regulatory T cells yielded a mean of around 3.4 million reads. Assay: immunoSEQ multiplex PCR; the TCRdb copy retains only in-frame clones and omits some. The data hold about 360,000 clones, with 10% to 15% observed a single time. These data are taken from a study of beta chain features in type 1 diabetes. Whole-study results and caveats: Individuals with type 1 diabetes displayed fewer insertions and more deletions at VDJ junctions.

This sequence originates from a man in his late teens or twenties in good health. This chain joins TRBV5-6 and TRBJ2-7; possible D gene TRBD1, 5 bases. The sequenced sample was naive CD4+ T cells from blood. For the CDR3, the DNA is TGTGCCAGCAGCCCGACAGCCACCTACGAGCAGTACTTC. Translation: CASSPTATYEQYF.